This T cell receptor (beta chain) was recorded in a study of monozygotic twins with cystic fibrosis (dated by TCRdb to the early 2020s). Concerning the study at large: Barcoded libraries were prepared from roughly 3 micrograms of fragmented DNA with roughly 14 PCR cycles. To assess genetic influence on V and J gene usage, the study compared TCR beta repertoires within and across 16 monozygotic twin pairs with cystic fibrosis. Ten female and six male twin pairs, aged about 2.0 to 40 years (median roughly 9 years) and mostly children and adolescents, were included in the cohort. Twins were ranked among about 990 cohort participants for weight-for-height and FEVPerc (FEV1 disease centile) on the day of blood sampling. Data for three of the twin pairs had previously been reported in another context. What the work shows at the level of the full study, not this receptor alone: No association turned up between shared CDR3 numbers and age, concordance or disease severity, and the cohort was small. V gene usage was most similar to the co-twin for 13 of 16 pairs, and J usage for 8 of 16 pairs, suggesting genetic constraints. Simpson clonality was generally low (median approximately 0.0091), suggesting a naive-dominated repertoire, with higher clonality in the most severely affected patients. Nucleotide-identical clonotype sharing was significantly higher within monozygotic CF twin pairs than between unrelated CF individuals (P = 0.000026, Mann-Whitney).

The twin pairs came from the European Cystic Fibrosis Twin and Sibling Study Cohort, which recruited patients from over a hundred CF clinics across 14 European countries. Zygosity and CFTR genotype were confirmed in-house, and zygosity was tested by multiplex PCR of nine short tandem repeat loci. Peripheral blood was taken from each twin, and clinical parameters were recorded on the day of blood sampling. Genomic DNA was isolated from peripheral blood cells with phenol/chloroform and kept in TE buffer at 4 degrees C. The CDR3 runs 17 residues from the cysteine to the phenylalanine. Only CDR3 DNA is held: 51 bases, read in frame from base 1. V sheds 4 bases and J sheds 4 bases, leaving 22 bases between their ends. Per the germline V gene, ENHRY is the CDR1 and SYGVKD is the CDR2. TCR beta CDR3 regions were amplified by multiplex PCR with the immunoSEQ immune profiling system according to the manufacturer's instructions. An Illumina NextSeq system was used to carry out the sequencing. As for how the authors treated the data: The immunoSEQ Analyzer platform handled processing of the sequence data, and clonality was calculated by taking the square root of Simpson's index of productive rearrangements. Jensen-Shannon distance served as the measure of similarity in V and J usage, while OLGA was used to compute CDR3 generation probabilities. The researchers looked up shared CDR3 sequences in the immuneACCESS database (August 2020) and in VDJdb (December 2020). TCRdb provides this immuneACCESS table in a form limited to in-frame rearrangements. Some clones are lacking; in checked studies, under half of them reflect an unresolved V gene, and why the rest are absent is not known. V and J calls and clone size are given by that table; D and trimming were obtained from the DNA. The sample table shows 25,000 to 30,000 clones, and roughly nine tenths are seen once. Around 0.5% of the sample goes to the ten largest clones.

Note on this clone: Its binding antigen is unknown. Qualities for individual bases were not recorded, and no much larger clone is one base off.

This clonotype was obtained from a girl aged 2 to 10 with cystic fibrosis. Sample: blood. The sequence links TRBV10-3 to TRBJ1-2, with the D gene too uncertain to name. The CDR3 amino acid sequence is: CAISVRDPEGTGYGYTF. The nucleotide sequence is TGTGCCATCAGTGTAAGGGATCCGGAGGGTACGGGCTATGGCTACACCTTC.